The subject of this entry is one T cell receptor beta chain. The sample is drawn from a study of blood T cell repertoires in COVID-19. Across the whole study: Samples representing acute and convalescent COVID-19 were sourced from the United States, Italy and Spain.

The V gene's germline CDR1 is SGHTA and CDR2 FQGTGA. The CDR3 spans 15 residues. Trimming left V 1 base short and J 1 base short, with 10 bases between. Under the authors' procedure: Amplifying reference gene primers gave estimates of nucleated cell counts. Sequencing used immunoSEQ multiplex PCR; TCRdb keeps in-frame clones, though not all of them. The V and J calls and the clone size are those of that table, but D and trimming were determined from the DNA. The data contain 100,000 or so clones, approximately 85% of them singletons. This receptor was taken from a human donor in a cohort sampled during active COVID-19. The sequencing input was peripheral blood. The V and J genes are TRBV7-3 and TRBJ2-5; D uncertain. The CDR3 reads CASSLNGFLQETQYF. In nucleotides, the CDR3 is TGTGCCAGCAGCTTAAATGGCTTTCTCCAAGAGACCCAGTACTTC.